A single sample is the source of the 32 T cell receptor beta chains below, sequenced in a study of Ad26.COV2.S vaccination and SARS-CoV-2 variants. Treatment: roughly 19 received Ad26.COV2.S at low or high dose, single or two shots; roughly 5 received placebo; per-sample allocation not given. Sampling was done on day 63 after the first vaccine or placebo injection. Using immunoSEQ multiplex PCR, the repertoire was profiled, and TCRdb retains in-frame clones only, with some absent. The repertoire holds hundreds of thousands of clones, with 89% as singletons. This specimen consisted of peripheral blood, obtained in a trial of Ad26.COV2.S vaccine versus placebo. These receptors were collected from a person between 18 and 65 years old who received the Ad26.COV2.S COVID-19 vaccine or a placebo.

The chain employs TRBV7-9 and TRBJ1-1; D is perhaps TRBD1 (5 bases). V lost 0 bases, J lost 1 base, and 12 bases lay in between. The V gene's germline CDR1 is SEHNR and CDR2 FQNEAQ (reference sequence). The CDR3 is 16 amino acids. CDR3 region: CASSLAVRGENTEAFF. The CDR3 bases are TGTGCCAGCAGCTTAGCGGTTAGAGGGGAGAACACTGAAGCTTTCTTT.

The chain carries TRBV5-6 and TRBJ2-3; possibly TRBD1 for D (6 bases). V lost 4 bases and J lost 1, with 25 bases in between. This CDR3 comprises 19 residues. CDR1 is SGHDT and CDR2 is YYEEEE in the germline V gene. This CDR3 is CASSLYISAQGQGTDTQYF. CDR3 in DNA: TGTGCCAGCAGCCTCTACATCTCAGCACAGGGACAAGGCACAGATACGCAGTATTTT.

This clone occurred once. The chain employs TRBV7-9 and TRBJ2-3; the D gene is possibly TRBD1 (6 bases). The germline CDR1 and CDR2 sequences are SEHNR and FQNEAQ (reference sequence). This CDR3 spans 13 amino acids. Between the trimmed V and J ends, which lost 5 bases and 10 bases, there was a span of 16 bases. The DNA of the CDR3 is TGTGCCAGCAGCGGAGCCGGCCAGGGGCCGCAGTATTTT. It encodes CASSGAGQGPQYF.

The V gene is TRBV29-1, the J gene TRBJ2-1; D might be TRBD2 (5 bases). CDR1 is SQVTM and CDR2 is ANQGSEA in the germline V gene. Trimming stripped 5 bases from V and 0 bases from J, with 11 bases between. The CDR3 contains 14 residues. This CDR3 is CSVRRRSSYNEQFF. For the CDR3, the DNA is TGCAGCGTTCGGCGGAGGAGCTCCTACAATGAGCAGTTCTTC.

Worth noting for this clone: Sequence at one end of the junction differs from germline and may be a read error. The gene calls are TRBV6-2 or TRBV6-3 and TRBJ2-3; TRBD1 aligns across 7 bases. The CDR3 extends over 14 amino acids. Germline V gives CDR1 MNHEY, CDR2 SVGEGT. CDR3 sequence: CASSDSTGTDTQYF. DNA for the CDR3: TGTGCCAGCAGTGACTCGACAGGGACAGATACGCAGTATTTT.

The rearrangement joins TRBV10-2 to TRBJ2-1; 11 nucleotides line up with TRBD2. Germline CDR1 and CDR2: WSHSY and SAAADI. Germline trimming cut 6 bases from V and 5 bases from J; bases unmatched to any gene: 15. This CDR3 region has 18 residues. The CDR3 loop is CASRTGPLGTSGDNEQFF. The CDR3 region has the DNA TGCGCCAGCAGGACAGGTCCGCTCGGGACTAGCGGAGACAATGAGCAGTTCTTC.

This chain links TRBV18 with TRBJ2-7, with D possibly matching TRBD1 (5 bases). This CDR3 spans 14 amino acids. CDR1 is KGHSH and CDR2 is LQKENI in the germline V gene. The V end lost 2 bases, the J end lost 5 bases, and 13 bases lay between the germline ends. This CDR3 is CASSPLGAHHEQYF. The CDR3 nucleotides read TGTGCCAGCTCACCATTAGGGGCGCACCACGAGCAGTACTTC.

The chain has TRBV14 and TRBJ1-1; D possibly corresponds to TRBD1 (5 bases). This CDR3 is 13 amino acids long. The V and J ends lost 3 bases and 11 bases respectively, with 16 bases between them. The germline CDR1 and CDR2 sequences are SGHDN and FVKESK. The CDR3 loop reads CASSQANRGEAFF. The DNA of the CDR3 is TGTGCCAGCAGCCAGGCCAACAGAGGGGAGGCTTTCTTT.

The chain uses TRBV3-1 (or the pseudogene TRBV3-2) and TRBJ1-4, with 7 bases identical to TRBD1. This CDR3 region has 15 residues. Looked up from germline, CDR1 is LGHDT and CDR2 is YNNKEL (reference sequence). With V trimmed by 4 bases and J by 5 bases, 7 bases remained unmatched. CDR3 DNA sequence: TGTGCCAGCAGCCTTCGACAGGGACGCAATGAAAAACTGTTTTTT. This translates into CASSLRQGRNEKLFF.

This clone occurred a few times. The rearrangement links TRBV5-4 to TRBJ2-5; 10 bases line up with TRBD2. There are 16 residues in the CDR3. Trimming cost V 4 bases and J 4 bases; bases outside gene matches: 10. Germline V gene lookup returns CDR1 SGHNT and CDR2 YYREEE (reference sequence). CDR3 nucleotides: TGTGCCAGCAGCCCCGCCGTGTCTAGCGGGAGAGAGACCCAGTACTTC. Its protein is CASSPAVSSGRETQYF. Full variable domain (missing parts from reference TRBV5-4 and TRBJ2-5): ETGVTQSPTHLIKTRGQQVTLRCSSQSGHNTVSWYQQALGQGPQFIFQYYREEENGRGNFPPRFSGLQFPNYSSELNVNALELDDSALYLCASSPAVSSGRETQYFGPGTRLLVL.

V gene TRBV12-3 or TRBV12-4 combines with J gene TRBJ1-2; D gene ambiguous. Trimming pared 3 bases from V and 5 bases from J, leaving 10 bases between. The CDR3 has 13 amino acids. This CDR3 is CASSFEVRYGYTF. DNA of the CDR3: TGTGCCAGCAGTTTTGAGGTTCGGTATGGCTACACCTTC.

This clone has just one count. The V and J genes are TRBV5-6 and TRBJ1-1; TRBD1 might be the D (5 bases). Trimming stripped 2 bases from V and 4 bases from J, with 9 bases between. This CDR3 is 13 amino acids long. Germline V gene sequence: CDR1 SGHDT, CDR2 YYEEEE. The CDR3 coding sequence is TGTGCCAGCAGCTTTGGAGGGGCCACTGAAGCTTTCTTT. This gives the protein CASSFGGATEAFF.

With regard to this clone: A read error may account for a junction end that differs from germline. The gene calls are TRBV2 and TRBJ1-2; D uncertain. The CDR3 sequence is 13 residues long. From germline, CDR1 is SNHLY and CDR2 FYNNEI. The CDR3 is CASSDSINYGYTF. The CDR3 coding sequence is TGTGCCAGCAGTGACAGCATTAACTATGGCTATACCTTC.

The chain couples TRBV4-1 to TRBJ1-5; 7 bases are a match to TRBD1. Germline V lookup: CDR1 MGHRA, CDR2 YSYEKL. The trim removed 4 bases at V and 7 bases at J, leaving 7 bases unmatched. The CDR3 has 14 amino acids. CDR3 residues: CASSPRGPGQPQHF. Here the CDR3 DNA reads TGCGCCAGCAGCCCAAGGGGGCCGGGACAGCCCCAGCATTTT.

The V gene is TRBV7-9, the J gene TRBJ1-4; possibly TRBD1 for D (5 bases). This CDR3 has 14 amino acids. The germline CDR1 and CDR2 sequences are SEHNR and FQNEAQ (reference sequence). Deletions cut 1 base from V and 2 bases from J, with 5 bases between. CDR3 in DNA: TGTGCCAGCAGCTTAGGGGGGACTAATGAAAAACTGTTTTTT. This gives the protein CASSLGGTNEKLFF. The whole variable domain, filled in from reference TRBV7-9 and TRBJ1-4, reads DTGVSQNPRHKITKRGQNVTFRCDPISEHNRLYWYRQTLGQGPEFLTYFQNEAQLEKSRLLSDRFSAERPKGSFSTLEIQRTEQGDSAMYLCASSLGGTNEKLFFGSGTQLSVL.

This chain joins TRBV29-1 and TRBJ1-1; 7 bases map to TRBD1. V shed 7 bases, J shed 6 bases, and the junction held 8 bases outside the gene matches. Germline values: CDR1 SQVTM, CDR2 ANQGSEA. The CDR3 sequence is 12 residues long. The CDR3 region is CSGDRDFAEAFF. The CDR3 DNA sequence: TGCAGCGGTGACAGGGACTTTGCTGAAGCTTTCTTT.

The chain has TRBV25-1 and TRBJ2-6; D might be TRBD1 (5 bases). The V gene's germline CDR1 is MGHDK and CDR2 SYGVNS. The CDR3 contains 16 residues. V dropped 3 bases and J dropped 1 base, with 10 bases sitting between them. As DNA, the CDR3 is TGTGCCAGCAGTGATATAGGGGTGTCTGGGGCCAACGTCCTGACTTTC. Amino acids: CASSDIGVSGANVLTF.

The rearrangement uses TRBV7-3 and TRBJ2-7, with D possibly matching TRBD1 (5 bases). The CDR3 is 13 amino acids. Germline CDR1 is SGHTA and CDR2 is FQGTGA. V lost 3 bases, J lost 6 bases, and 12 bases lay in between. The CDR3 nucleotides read TGTGCCAGCAGCTTGGGGCTAGTTGGCGAGCAGTACTTC. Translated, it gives CASSLGLVGEQYF.

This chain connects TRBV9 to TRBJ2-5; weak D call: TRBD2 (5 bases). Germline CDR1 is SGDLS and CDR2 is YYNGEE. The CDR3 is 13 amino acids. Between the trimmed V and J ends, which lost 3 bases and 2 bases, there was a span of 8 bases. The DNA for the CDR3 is TGTGCCAGCAGCGCAACTAGTCAAGAGACCCAGTACTTC. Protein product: CASSATSQETQYF.

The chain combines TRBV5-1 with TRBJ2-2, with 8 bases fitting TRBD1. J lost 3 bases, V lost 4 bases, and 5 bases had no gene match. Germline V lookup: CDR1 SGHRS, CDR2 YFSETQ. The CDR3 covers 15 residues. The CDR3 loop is CASSAYRGDTGELFF. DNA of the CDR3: TGCGCCAGCAGCGCTTACAGGGGGGACACCGGGGAGCTGTTTTTT.

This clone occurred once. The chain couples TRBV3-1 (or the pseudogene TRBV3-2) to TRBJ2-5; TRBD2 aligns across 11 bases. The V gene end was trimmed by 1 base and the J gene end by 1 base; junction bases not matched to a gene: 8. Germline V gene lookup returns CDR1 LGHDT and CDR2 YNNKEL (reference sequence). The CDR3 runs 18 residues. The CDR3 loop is CASSQVLGLAGGQETQYF. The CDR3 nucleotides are TGTGCCAGCAGCCAAGTTCTAGGTCTAGCGGGGGGCCAAGAGACCCAGTACTTC.

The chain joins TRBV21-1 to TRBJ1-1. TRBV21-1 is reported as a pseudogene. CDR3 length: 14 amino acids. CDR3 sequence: CASSPREAHYEAFF. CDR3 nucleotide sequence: TGTGCCAGCAGCCCGCGGGAGGCCCATTATGAAGCTTTCTTT.

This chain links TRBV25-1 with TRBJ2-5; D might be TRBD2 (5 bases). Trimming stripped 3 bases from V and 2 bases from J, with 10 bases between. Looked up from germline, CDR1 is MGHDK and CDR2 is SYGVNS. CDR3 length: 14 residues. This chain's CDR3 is CASSDLEVQETQYF. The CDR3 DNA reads TGTGCCAGCAGTGACTTGGAGGTACAAGAGACCCAGTACTTC.

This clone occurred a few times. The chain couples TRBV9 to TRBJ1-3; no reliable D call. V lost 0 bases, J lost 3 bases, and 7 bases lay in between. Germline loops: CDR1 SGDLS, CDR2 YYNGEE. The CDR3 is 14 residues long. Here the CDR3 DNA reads TGTGCCAGCAGCGTAGACTGGGATGGAAACACCATATATTTT. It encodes CASSVDWDGNTIYF.

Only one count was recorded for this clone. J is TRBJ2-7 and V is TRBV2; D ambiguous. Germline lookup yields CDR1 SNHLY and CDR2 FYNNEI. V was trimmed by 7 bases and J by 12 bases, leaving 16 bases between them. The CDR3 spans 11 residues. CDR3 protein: CASKDEQDPYF. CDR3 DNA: TGTGCCAGCAAGGATGAACAAGACCCGTACTTC.

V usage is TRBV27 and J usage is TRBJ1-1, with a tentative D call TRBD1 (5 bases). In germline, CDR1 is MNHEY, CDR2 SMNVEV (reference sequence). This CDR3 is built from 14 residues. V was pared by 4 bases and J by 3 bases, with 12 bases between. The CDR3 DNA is TGTGCCAGCAGTTGGGCGGGACCGGACACTGAAGCTTTCTTT. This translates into CASSWAGPDTEAFF.

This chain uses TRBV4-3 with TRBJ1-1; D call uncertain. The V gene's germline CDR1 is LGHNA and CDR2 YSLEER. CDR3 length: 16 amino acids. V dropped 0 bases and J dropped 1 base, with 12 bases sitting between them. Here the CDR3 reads CASSQDPSWGNTEAFF. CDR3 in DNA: TGCGCCAGCAGCCAAGATCCGTCGTGGGGGAACACTGAAGCTTTCTTT.

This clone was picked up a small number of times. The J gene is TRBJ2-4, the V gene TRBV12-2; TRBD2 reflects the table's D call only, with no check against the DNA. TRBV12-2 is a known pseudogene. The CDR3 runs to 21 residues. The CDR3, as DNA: TGTGCAAGTCGCCTTCACGTGGGACTAGCGGGAGTGACAGGGGCCAAAAACATTCAGTACTTC. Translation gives CASRLHVGLAGVTGAKNIQYF.

CDR3 in DNA: TGTGCCAGCAGTTCATCGGACAGATTAAATTCACCCCTCCACTTT. This sequence encodes CASSSSDRLNSPLHF. V and J are TRBV28 and TRBJ1-6, with D possibly matching TRBD1 (6 bases). The germline CDR1 and CDR2 sequences are MDHEN and SYDVKM. Trimming cost V 4 bases and J 7 bases, with 14 bases left between them. The CDR3 runs to 15 residues.

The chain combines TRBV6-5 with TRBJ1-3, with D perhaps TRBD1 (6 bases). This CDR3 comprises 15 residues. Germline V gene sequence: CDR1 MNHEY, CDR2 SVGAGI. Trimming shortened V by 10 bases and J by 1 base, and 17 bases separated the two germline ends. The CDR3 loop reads CAITSQGGSGNTIYF. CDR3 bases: TGTGCCATTACCTCCCAAGGGGGGTCTGGAAACACCATATATTTT.

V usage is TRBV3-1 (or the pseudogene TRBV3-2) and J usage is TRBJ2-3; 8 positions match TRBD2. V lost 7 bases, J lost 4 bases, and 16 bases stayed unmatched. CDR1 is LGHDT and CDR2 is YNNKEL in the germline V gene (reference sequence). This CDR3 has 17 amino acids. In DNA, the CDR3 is TGTGCCAGCAACACCGGGACTAGGCGCGGAGCGGCAGATACGCAGTATTTT. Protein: CASNTGTRRGAADTQYF.

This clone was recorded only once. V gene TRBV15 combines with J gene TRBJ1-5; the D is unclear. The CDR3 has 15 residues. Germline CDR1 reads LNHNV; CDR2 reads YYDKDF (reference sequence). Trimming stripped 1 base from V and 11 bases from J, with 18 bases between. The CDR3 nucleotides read TGTGCCACCAGCAGAGGCGGAGAACAATCCCCGACCCAGCATTTT. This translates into CATSRGGEQSPTQHF.